This TCR beta chain was profiled in a study of shared clonotypes between healthy human individuals. The germline V and J ends were trimmed by 0 bases and 1 base, with 8 bases remaining between them. This CDR3 contains 14 residues. Germline loops: CDR1 SGHRS, CDR2 YFSETQ. Healthy and HIV-negative, the adult donors had no recent acute infections or vaccinations. Negatively enriched CD4+ T cells were divided by CD45RA into naive and memory. At a deep level, the assay was run. Authors' methods: Filtering differed, since immunoSEQ gave only junction sequences and no quality scores. The data were produced by immunoSEQ multiplex PCR, yet TCRdb's version contains in-frame clones alone and is incomplete. Clone size and the V and J calls come from that table; the DNA yielded D and trimming. This sample carries over 1.4 million clones, around 97% of them seen once, and the ten largest clones take 1.2%.

Sequencing was done on a sample of naive CD4+ T cells sorted from blood. The subset: CD45RA+ positively selected. The chain joins TRBV5-1 to TRBJ2-7; no firm D call. The sequence derives from a man aged 25-45 years in good health. The CDR3 sequence is CASSLDLKSYEQYF. The CDR3 DNA sequence: TGCGCCAGCAGCTTGGATCTGAAATCCTACGAGCAGTACTTC.